This T cell receptor beta chain originates from a study of T cell repertoires in cytomegalovirus infection. Study summary: Both a matching HLA type and CMV infection were indicated by public TCR beta signatures. Broader study findings: The ex vivo response showed dominance by HLA-C-restricted CMV-specific TCR beta clonotypes. Cumulative frequency of public TCR beta families picked out carriers of CMV plus the relevant HLA.

There are many counts of this clonotype. The antigen is not known. Using its own MiXCR run on the reads, TCRdb lists one record per CDR3 protein. The repertoire holds about 260,000 distinct CDR3 sequences, with 9.1% as singletons. This CDR3 is built from 18 residues. Germline loops: CDR1 SGHTA, CDR2 FQGNSA. V shed 5 bases, J shed 3 bases, and the junction held 12 bases outside the gene matches. What was sequenced was PBMCs. The chain employs TRBV7-2 and TRBJ1-3; 11 nucleotides match TRBD1. This receptor was obtained from a human donor in good health (CMV status not recorded). Some clones in this sample may be carry-over from other donors' samples. This CDR3 reads CASSPSPGTGGSGNTIYF. In nucleotides, the CDR3 is TGTGCCAGCAGCCCCTCTCCCGGGACAGGGGGTAGTGGAAACACCATATATTTT.